This is a list of T cell receptor beta chains from one sample in a study of blood T cell repertoires in COVID-19. Produced via immunoSEQ multiplex PCR; TCRdb's table is partial and in-frame only. The sample lists 84,000 or so clones; 77% were seen once. Sequenced: peripheral blood. These receptors came from a human donor in a cohort sampled during active COVID-19. CDR3s include the opening cysteine and the closing phenylalanine or tryptophan. The order of the fields is V gene, clone size, J gene, D gene, CDR3 protein, CDR3 DNA. The D gene is left open where the match is weak. Clone sizes are given selectively: once, few, many, or a class where the clone is expanded.

>TRBV7-4|-|TRBJ2-7|-
CASSQRGRGTYEQYF
TGTGCCAGCAGCCAAAGGGGGCGCGGGACCTACGAGCAGTACTTC
>TRBV6-5|once|TRBJ2-7|TRBD2
CASSSQRGGIYEQYF
TGTGCCAGCAGTTCCCAGCGGGGGGGCATCTACGAGCAGTACTTC
>TRBV9|-|TRBJ2-3|-
CASSARLSYTDTQYF
TGTGCCAGCAGCGCGAGACTCTCTTACACAGATACGCAGTATTTT
>TRBV2|-|TRBJ1-5|-
CASSGRNQPQHF
TGTGCCAGCTCTGGGCGCAATCAGCCCCAGCATTTT
>TRBV30|-|TRBJ1-1|-
CAWSPGTGWTEAFF
TGTGCCTGGAGTCCAGGCACAGGGTGGACTGAAGCTTTCTTT
>TRBV19|-|TRBJ1-1|-
CASSIRGVGTEAFF
TGTGCCAGTAGTATACGGGGGGTAGGGACTGAAGCTTTCTTT
>TRBV6-6|-|TRBJ2-1|-
CASSYLADNEQFF
TGTGCCAGCAGTTACTTGGCAGACAATGAGCAGTTCTTC
>TRBV4-1|-|TRBJ2-1|TRBD2
CASSLLAGTYNEQFF
TGCGCCAGCAGCTTACTAGCGGGGACCTACAATGAGCAGTTCTTC
>TRBV3-1/TRBV3-2|-|TRBJ1-3|TRBD1
CASRTTGDGNTIYF
TGTGCCAGCCGCACGACAGGGGATGGAAACACCATATATTTT
>TRBV5-1|few|TRBJ2-6|-
CASSLPDSSGANVLTF
TGCGCCAGCAGCCTTCCGGACAGCTCTGGGGCCAACGTCCTGACTTTC
>TRBV7-2|-|TRBJ2-7|TRBD1
CASSSTRTGIHEQYF
TGTGCCAGCAGCTCCACCCGGACAGGGATCCACGAGCAGTACTTC
>TRBV7-2|-|TRBJ1-5|TRBD1
CASSYRGGQPQHF
TGTGCCAGCAGCTACAGGGGGGGCCAGCCCCAGCATTTT
>TRBV30|-|TRBJ2-5|TRBD2
CAADRTKRGDQETQYF
TGTGCCGCGGACCGAACCAAGCGGGGGGACCAAGAGACCCAGTACTTC
>TRBV2|-|TRBJ2-5|-
CASSENRVGETQYF
TGTGCCAGCAGTGAAAACAGGGTAGGCGAGACCCAGTACTTC
>TRBV6-5|-|TRBJ1-5|-
CASSKGQPNQPQHF
TGTGCCAGCAGCAAAGGACAGCCCAATCAGCCCCAGCATTTT
>TRBV2|-|TRBJ1-1|-
CASTTRVSTEAFF
TGTGCCAGCACCACCAGGGTGAGCACTGAAGCTTTCTTT
>TRBV5-1|-|TRBJ2-7|-
CASSLGQAAYEQYF
TGCGCCAGCAGCTTGGGGCAGGCTGCCTACGAGCAGTACTTC
>TRBV28|once|TRBJ1-3|-
CASSPRSPSGNTIYF
TGTGCCAGCAGTCCACGAAGCCCCTCTGGAAACACCATATATTTT
>TRBV18|once|TRBJ2-7|TRBD1
CASSPPYPGTGIHEQYF
TGTGCCAGCTCACCACCCTACCCAGGGACAGGGATCCACGAGCAGTACTTC
>TRBV5-4|few|TRBJ2-1|TRBD1
CASSLRQGTYNEQFF
TGTGCCAGCAGCTTGCGACAGGGGACCTACAATGAGCAGTTCTTC
>TRBV15|-|TRBJ1-2|-
CATSRPYQTGDYGYTF
TGTGCCACCAGCAGACCTTATCAGACAGGCGACTATGGCTACACCTTC
>TRBV11-3|few|TRBJ2-5|-
CASSLDSRRETQYF
TGTGCCAGCAGCTTAGACTCTCGTCGGGAGACCCAGTACTTC
>TRBV2|-|TRBJ1-2|-
CASSRGGSSYGYTF
TGTGCCAGCAGTCGGGGGGGTTCTAGCTATGGCTACACCTTC
>TRBV7-9|-|TRBJ2-7|TRBD2
CASSFSGGGYEQYF
TGTGCCAGCAGCTTTAGCGGGGGAGGGTACGAGCAGTACTTC
>TRBV4-3|-|TRBJ1-3|TRBD1
CASSQSTGFATIYF
TGCGCCAGCAGCCAATCGACAGGGTTCGCCACCATATATTTT
>TRBV18|-|TRBJ2-7|TRBD2
CASSTTSGGVYEQYF
TGTGCCAGCTCAACGACTAGCGGGGGGGTCTACGAGCAGTACTTC
>TRBV5-4|-|TRBJ2-7|TRBD1
CASSPGDRGFYEQYF
TGTGCCAGCAGCCCTGGGGACAGGGGATTTTACGAGCAGTACTTC
>TRBV14|-|TRBJ2-2|TRBD1
CASSFWTGTGELFF
TGTGCCAGCAGCTTTTGGACAGGGACCGGGGAGCTGTTTTTT
>TRBV18|-|TRBJ1-2|TRBD1
CASSTWTGGGYGYTF
TGTGCCAGCTCAACTTGGACAGGGGGCGGCTATGGCTACACCTTC
>TRBV6-5|-|TRBJ1-1|TRBD1
CASSLQGQGETEAFF
TGTGCCAGCAGCCTACAGGGACAGGGTGAGACTGAAGCTTTCTTT
>TRBV9|once|TRBJ1-1|-
CASSPLRLGGTEAFF
TGTGCCAGCAGCCCCCTGAGGCTCGGGGGCACTGAAGCTTTCTTT
>TRBV28|-|TRBJ1-2|TRBD1
CASSFLPGQGNYGYTF
TGTGCCAGCAGTTTTCTTCCAGGACAGGGGAACTATGGCTACACCTTC
>TRBV4-1|-|TRBJ2-7|-
CASSQEARAIQRARGYEQYF
TGCGCCAGCAGCCAAGAAGCGCGGGCTATACAAAGGGCTCGGGGCTACGAGCAGTACTTC
>TRBV11-3|once|TRBJ2-1|-
CASSLEQAYNEQFF
TGTGCCAGCAGCTTAGAGCAGGCTTACAATGAGCAGTTCTTC
>TRBV6-5|-|TRBJ1-2|TRBD1
CATATGQVPNYGYTF
TGTGCCACGGCCACTGGACAGGTACCTAACTATGGCTACACCTTC
>TRBV30|-|TRBJ1-4|-
CAWRSQQGAGFKEKLFF
TGTGCCTGGAGGAGTCAGCAAGGGGCTGGGTTTAAGGAAAAACTGTTTTTT
>TRBV30|-|TRBJ2-5|-
CAWVALGGQETQYF
TGTGCCTGGGTTGCCCTCGGGGGACAAGAGACCCAGTACTTC
>TRBV13|-|TRBJ1-1|-
CASSPARRDRYTEAFF
TGTGCCAGCAGCCCCGCGCGCCGCGACAGGTACACTGAAGCTTTCTTT
>TRBV7-2|-|TRBJ2-5|TRBD2
CASSSTSGETQYF
TGTGCCAGCAGTTCGACTAGCGGAGAGACCCAGTACTTC
>TRBV28|once|TRBJ2-3|TRBD2
CASSFQPGLAGGSVSTDTQYF
TGTGCCAGCAGTTTCCAACCGGGACTAGCGGGGGGCTCCGTCAGCACAGATACGCAGTATTTT
>TRBV16|-|TRBJ2-1|-
CASSRGNLLNEQFF
TGTGCCAGCAGCCGAGGGAACCTACTAAATGAGCAGTTCTTC
>TRBV2|-|TRBJ2-3|-
CASSEGGGEDTQYF
TGTGCCAGCAGTGAAGGAGGGGGAGAAGATACGCAGTATTTT
>TRBV4-1|few|TRBJ2-7|-
CASSQDPRGLGYEQYF
TGCGCCAGCAGCCAAGATCCGCGGGGGCTCGGGTACGAGCAGTACTTC
>TRBV9|-|TRBJ1-6|TRBD1
CASSVGQGYSPLHF
TGTGCCAGCAGCGTAGGACAGGGTTATTCACCCCTCCACTTT
>TRBV15|-|TRBJ2-5|TRBD2
CATSRAGGAGKETQYF
TGTGCCACCAGCAGGGCCGGGGGGGCCGGGAAAGAGACCCAGTACTTC
>TRBV5-1|-|TRBJ1-1|TRBD1
CASSTQGVGTEAFF
TGCGCCAGCAGTACACAGGGGGTTGGCACTGAAGCTTTCTTT
>TRBV19|-|TRBJ1-1|-
CASTNPRGGDTEAFF
TGTGCCAGTACTAACCCGAGGGGGGGAGACACTGAAGCTTTCTTT
>TRBV13|-|TRBJ2-7|-
CASSYKTPYEQYF
TGTGCCAGCAGCTACAAAACCCCCTACGAGCAGTACTTC
>TRBV6-1|few|TRBJ1-2|-
CASSEGTATYGYTF
TGTGCCAGCAGTGAAGGCACAGCTACCTATGGCTACACCTTC
>TRBV9|-|TRBJ2-5|TRBD1
CASSVEGTGRAETQYF
TGTGCCAGCAGCGTAGAAGGGACAGGGAGGGCGGAGACCCAGTACTTC
>TRBV3-1/TRBV3-2|-|TRBJ1-1|TRBD1
CASSQQGGNTEAFF
TGTGCCAGCAGCCAACAGGGGGGGAACACTGAAGCTTTCTTT
>TRBV28|-|TRBJ2-7|TRBD2
CATHGMSGGKYEQYF
TGTGCCACCCACGGGATGAGCGGGGGGAAATACGAGCAGTACTTC
>TRBV3-1/TRBV3-2|-|TRBJ1-1|-
CASSQDWRTEAFF
TGTGCCAGCAGCCAAGATTGGAGGACTGAAGCTTTCTTT
>TRBV6-4|-|TRBJ2-1|TRBD1
CASSRDRESYNEQFF
TGTGCCAGCAGTCGGGACAGGGAAAGCTACAATGAGCAGTTCTTC
>TRBV2|-|TRBJ2-3|TRBD1
CASSPDRVTDTQYF
TGTGCCAGCAGCCCGGACAGGGTCACAGATACGCAGTATTTT
>TRBV3-1/TRBV3-2|once|TRBJ2-7|TRBD1
CASSQDLGVIGGDEQYF
TGTGCCAGCAGCCAAGATCTGGGCGTAATAGGGGGCGACGAGCAGTACTTC
>TRBV4-3|-|TRBJ1-5|TRBD1
CASSQDRGYNQPQHF
TGCGCCAGCAGCCAGGACAGGGGGTATAATCAGCCCCAGCATTTT